The T cell receptor (beta chain) described here comes from a study of regulatory T cells in long-lasting Graves disease. Findings and limits, study-wide: Accuracy could have been hurt by small sample size.

Unmatched junction bases numbered 2, after V lost 4 bases and J lost 0 bases. This CDR3 is built from 14 residues. The V gene's germline CDR1 is LGHNA and CDR2 YSLEER. For this clonotype: What it binds is not known.

The sample's time point: persistent/refractory GD, antithyroid drugs over 5 years with positive TRAb. RNA isolated from PBMCs was used to make the TCR library. Building of the TCR beta libraries involved iRepertoire HTBI primers and Arm-PCR of CDR3 regions. TCRdb re-called the multiplex PCR reads through MiXCR, storing one row per CDR3 protein. Of some 420,000 distinct CDR3 sequences in the sample, 22% were seen once. This chain uses TRBV4-3 with TRBJ2-5; TRBD1 aligns across 7 bases. Sequencing was performed on peripheral blood mononuclear cells (PBMCs), taken when the disease was refractory, from a patient treated with antithyroid drugs. This sequence was found in a female donor with Graves disease. This CDR3 reads CASSLDRDQETQYF. CDR3 nucleotides: TGCGCCAGCAGCCTCGACAGGGACCAAGAGACCCAGTACTTC.